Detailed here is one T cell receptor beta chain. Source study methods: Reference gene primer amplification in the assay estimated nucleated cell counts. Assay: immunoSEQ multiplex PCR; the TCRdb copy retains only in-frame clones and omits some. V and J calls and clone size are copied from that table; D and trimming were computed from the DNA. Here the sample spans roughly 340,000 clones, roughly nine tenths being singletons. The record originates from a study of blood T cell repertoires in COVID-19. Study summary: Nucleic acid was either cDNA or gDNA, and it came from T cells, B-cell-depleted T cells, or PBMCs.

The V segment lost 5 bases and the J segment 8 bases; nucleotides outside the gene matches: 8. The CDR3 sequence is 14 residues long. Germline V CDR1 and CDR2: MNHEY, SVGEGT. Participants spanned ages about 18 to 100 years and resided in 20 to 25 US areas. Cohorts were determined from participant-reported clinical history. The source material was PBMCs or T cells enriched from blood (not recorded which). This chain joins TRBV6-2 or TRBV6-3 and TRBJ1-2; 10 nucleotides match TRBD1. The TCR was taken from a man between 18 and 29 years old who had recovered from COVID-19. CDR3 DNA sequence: TGTGCCAGCAGTGCCGGGACAGGGGTTGGGGGCTACACCTTC. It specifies CASSAGTGVGGYTF.